This T cell receptor (beta chain) was recorded in a study of cytomegalovirus exposure and HLA in healthy donors. Findings and limits, study-wide: In an earlier analysis, in roughly 580 donors, most V segments appeared productive either ~87% or ~30% of the time. Reported performance of the classifier showed diagnosis of cytomegalovirus status with high specificity and sensitivity.

This clone was recorded once. Its antigen is undetermined. Researchers ran the PCR with 60 Vbeta and 13 Jbeta primers. The table came from immunoSEQ multiplex PCR; TCRdb's copy has only in-frame clones and leaves some out. Of 150,000 to 200,000 clones listed, around 80% are singletons. The germline V and J ends were trimmed by 4 bases and 4 bases, with 10 bases remaining between them. The germline V gene encodes CDR1 SGHVS and CDR2 FQNEAQ. The CDR3 loop spans 13 amino acids. The chain recombines TRBV7-8 with TRBJ1-2; no definite D call. Sequencing input: PBMCs. This TCR was sampled from a male donor in good health and CMV-seropositive. CDR3 protein: CASSSKQTYGYTF. The CDR3 DNA reads TGTGCCAGCAGCTCTAAACAGACCTATGGCTACACCTTC.